These T cell receptor beta chains were read from a single sample in a study of blood T cell repertoires in COVID-19. The protocol was immunoSEQ multiplex PCR, while the TCRdb copy is restricted to in-frame clones and leaves out a portion. Here the sample spans under 250,000 clones, 88% being singletons. Sequenced material: peripheral blood. Every receptor here comes from a woman aged 55 to 70 with acute or convalescent COVID-19. CDR3s include the opening cysteine and the closing phenylalanine or tryptophan. The order of the fields is V gene, J gene, D gene, clone size, CDR3 DNA, CDR3 protein. The D gene is left open where the match is weak. Clone sizes are given selectively: once, few, many, or a class where the clone is expanded.

v_call: TRBV9
j_call: TRBJ2-7
d_call: TRBD1
clone_size: NA
cdr3_nt: TGTGCCAGCAGCGTAGGTCTTACAGGGGGCGAACACGAGCAGTACTTC
cdr3_aa: CASSVGLTGGEHEQYF

v_call: TRBV5-1
j_call: TRBJ2-4
d_call: TRBD1
clone_size: NA
cdr3_nt: TGCGCCAGCACCGCAACCGACAGGGGGAAAAACATTCAGTACTTC
cdr3_aa: CASTATDRGKNIQYF

v_call: TRBV10-3
j_call: TRBJ2-2
d_call: NA
clone_size: NA
cdr3_nt: TGTGCCATCAGTGCTCAGGGTGACACCGGGGAGCTGTTTTTT
cdr3_aa: CAISAQGDTGELFF

v_call: TRBV7-7
j_call: TRBJ2-1
d_call: TRBD2
clone_size: NA
cdr3_nt: TGTGCTAGCAGCCCTAACGCCCTAGCGGGGACCAATGAGCAGTTCTTC
cdr3_aa: CASSPNALAGTNEQFF

v_call: TRBV18
j_call: TRBJ2-3
d_call: NA
clone_size: NA
cdr3_nt: TGTGCCAGCTCACGTACAGCTAGCACAGATACGCAGTATTTT
cdr3_aa: CASSRTASTDTQYF

v_call: TRBV9
j_call: TRBJ1-3
d_call: TRBD1
clone_size: NA
cdr3_nt: TGTGCCAGCAGCCCGACAGGGGGTCGAAACACCATATATTTT
cdr3_aa: CASSPTGGRNTIYF

v_call: TRBV5-6
j_call: TRBJ2-7
d_call: TRBD1
clone_size: NA
cdr3_nt: TGTGCCAGCAGCTCGGACAGGACCTACGAGCAGTACTTC
cdr3_aa: CASSSDRTYEQYF

v_call: TRBV6-2/TRBV6-3
j_call: TRBJ1-2
d_call: NA
clone_size: NA
cdr3_nt: TGTGCCAGCAGTTTTACAGGAAATGGCTACACCTTC
cdr3_aa: CASSFTGNGYTF

v_call: TRBV5-6
j_call: TRBJ2-3
d_call: TRBD1
clone_size: NA
cdr3_nt: TGTGCCAGCAGCTGGACAGGGCTCCGCACAGATACGCAGTATTTT
cdr3_aa: CASSWTGLRTDTQYF

v_call: TRBV7-9
j_call: TRBJ1-2
d_call: NA
clone_size: NA
cdr3_nt: TGTGCCAGCAGCCACCAGCAGGGGAGCTATGGCTACACCTTC
cdr3_aa: CASSHQQGSYGYTF

v_call: TRBV28
j_call: TRBJ1-5
d_call: TRBD1
clone_size: NA
cdr3_nt: TGTGCCAGCAGTTTTCCCGGGACAGGTACAAATCAGCCCCAGCATTTT
cdr3_aa: CASSFPGTGTNQPQHF

v_call: TRBV28
j_call: TRBJ1-1
d_call: TRBD1
clone_size: NA
cdr3_nt: TGTGCCAGCAGTTTAATTAAGCAGGGGGGAGCCCTGAACACTGAAGCTTTCTTT
cdr3_aa: CASSLIKQGGALNTEAFF

v_call: TRBV7-9
j_call: TRBJ2-1
d_call: TRBD1
clone_size: NA
cdr3_nt: TGTGCCAGCAGCTCACCCCCCCGACAGGGTAGGTTTGGCAATGAGCAGTTCTTC
cdr3_aa: CASSSPPRQGRFGNEQFF

v_call: TRBV3-1/TRBV3-2
j_call: TRBJ1-3
d_call: NA
clone_size: NA
cdr3_nt: TGTGCCAGCAGCCGGGCGGGCAACACCATATATTTT
cdr3_aa: CASSRAGNTIYF

v_call: TRBV7-6
j_call: TRBJ2-3
d_call: NA
clone_size: medium-sized
cdr3_nt: TGTGCCAGCAGCTTACTTAGCACAGATACGCAGTATTTT
cdr3_aa: CASSLLSTDTQYF

v_call: TRBV5-1
j_call: TRBJ2-7
d_call: TRBD2
clone_size: NA
cdr3_nt: TGCGCCAGCAGCTTGGTAGTAGCGGGGGGGACCTACGAGCAGTACTTC
cdr3_aa: CASSLVVAGGTYEQYF

v_call: TRBV28
j_call: TRBJ2-7
d_call: TRBD1
clone_size: NA
cdr3_nt: TGTGCCAGCACCATCCACCCGGTTTTGCGACAGGGAACCTACGAGCAGTACTTC
cdr3_aa: CASTIHPVLRQGTYEQYF

v_call: TRBV6-5
j_call: TRBJ1-1
d_call: NA
clone_size: NA
cdr3_nt: TGTGCCAGCAGGACAGTGAACACTGAAGCTTTCTTT
cdr3_aa: CASRTVNTEAFF

v_call: TRBV6-5
j_call: TRBJ1-1
d_call: NA
clone_size: NA
cdr3_nt: TGTGCCAGCAGGGGGAGAGGGAGGACTGAAGCTTTCTTT
cdr3_aa: CASRGRGRTEAFF

v_call: TRBV24-1
j_call: TRBJ1-2
d_call: NA
clone_size: NA
cdr3_nt: TGTGCCACCAGTGATGTTGACGGGAGCTATGGCTACACCTTC
cdr3_aa: CATSDVDGSYGYTF

v_call: TRBV19
j_call: TRBJ1-4
d_call: TRBD1
clone_size: NA
cdr3_nt: TGTGCCAGTCGCGGACAGGGTGGGGAAAAACTGTTTTTT
cdr3_aa: CASRGQGGEKLFF

v_call: TRBV9
j_call: TRBJ2-7
d_call: TRBD2
clone_size: NA
cdr3_nt: TGTGCCAGCAGCGCAGGCGGGAGGAGCGAGCAGTACTTC
cdr3_aa: CASSAGGRSEQYF

v_call: TRBV12-3/TRBV12-4
j_call: TRBJ2-1
d_call: TRBD1
clone_size: NA
cdr3_nt: TGTGCCAGTTGGTGGGACAGAGACAATGAGCAGTTCTTC
cdr3_aa: CASWWDRDNEQFF

v_call: TRBV18
j_call: TRBJ1-2
d_call: TRBD1
clone_size: few
cdr3_nt: TGTGCCAGCTCTCGCACAGGGGTGGACTATGGCTACACCTTC
cdr3_aa: CASSRTGVDYGYTF